The table lists the clone carrying this T cell receptor (beta chain) with a count of one. Its cognate antigen is unknown. The record originates from a study of cytomegalovirus exposure and HLA in healthy donors. Study-wide results and caveats: The classifier reportedly diagnosed cytomegalovirus status with high sensitivity and specificity. According to a later analysis, TCR clusters from the first cohort tended to co-occur in the roughly 120 validation repertoires.

The repertoire was sequenced with immunoSEQ multiplex PCR; TCRdb's copy has only in-frame clones and lacks some. Found here are about 180,000 clones, approximately 81% of them singletons; the top ten hold approximately 15%. The donors formed part of the approximately 130-subject validation cohort, distinct from the approximately 630-subject first cohort. The V segment lost 0 bases and the J segment 3 bases; nucleotides outside the gene matches: 8. The CDR3 runs to 16 residues. Germline CDR1 LNHNV, CDR2 YYDKDF (reference sequence). This chain uses TRBV15 with TRBJ2-7, with 7 bases matching TRBD1. This sequence originates from a man younger than 35 in good health and CMV-seropositive. Sequenced input: PBMCs. This CDR3 is CATSRDSRGGNYEQYF. DNA of the CDR3: TGTGCCACCAGCAGAGATTCGAGAGGGGGCAACTACGAGCAGTACTTC. The variable domain in full, with the rest retrieved from reference TRBV15 and TRBJ2-7, is DAMVIQNPRYQVTQFGKPVTLSCSQTLNHNVMYWYQQKSSQAPKLLFHYYDKDFNNEADTPDNFQSRRPNTSFCFLDIRSPGLGDTAMYLCATSRDSRGGNYEQYFGPGTRLTVT.